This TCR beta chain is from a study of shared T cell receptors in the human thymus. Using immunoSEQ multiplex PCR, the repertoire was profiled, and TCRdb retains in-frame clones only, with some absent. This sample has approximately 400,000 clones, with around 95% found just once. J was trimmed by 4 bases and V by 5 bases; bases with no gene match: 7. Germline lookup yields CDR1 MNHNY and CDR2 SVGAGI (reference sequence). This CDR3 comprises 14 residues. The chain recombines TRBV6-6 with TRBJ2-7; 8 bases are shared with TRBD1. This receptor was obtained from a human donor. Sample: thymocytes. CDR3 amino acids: CASSIGDRRYEQYF. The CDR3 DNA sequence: TGTGCCAGCAGTATAGGGGACAGGAGGTACGAGCAGTACTTC.